This TCR beta chain was retrieved from a study of blood T cell repertoires in COVID-19. Study details: Donors in the United States, Italy and Spain gave samples during acute or convalescent COVID-19.

Produced via immunoSEQ multiplex PCR; TCRdb's table is partial and in-frame only. The sample contains around 420,000 clones, roughly 90% of which appear only once. This CDR3 has 15 amino acids. Germline V gene data show CDR1 as PRHDT and CDR2 as FYEKMQ (reference sequence). After removal of 5 bases from V and 5 bases from J, the junction contained 10 bases not matched to a gene. This clonotype originated in a woman aged 35 to 49 with acute COVID-19. Sample: PBMCs or T cells enriched from blood (not recorded which). This rearrangement joins TRBV13 to TRBJ2-5; 8 bases fit TRBD2. The CDR3 bases are TGTGCCAGCAGCCTCGGGACTAGTGAAATGGAGACCCAGTACTTC. Its translation is CASSLGTSEMETQYF. Full variable domain (outside the CDR3, taken from reference TRBV13 and TRBJ2-5): AAGVIQSPRHLIKEKRETATLKCYPIPRHDTVYWYQQGPGQDPQFLISFYEKMQSDKGSIPDRFSAQQFSDYHSELNMSSLELGDSALYFCASSLGTSEMETQYFGPGTRLLVL.